These T cell receptor beta chains were read from a single sample in a study of cytomegalovirus exposure and HLA in healthy donors. Method: immunoSEQ multiplex PCR; TCRdb's copy keeps in-frame clones and lacks some. The table shows about 250,000 clones, with around 78% occurring only once. The specimen was PBMCs. Source of these receptors: a boy younger than 18 in good health and CMV-seronegative. Both conserved end residues are part of each CDR3. D genes are given only for firm matches. Clone size is given for some rows only: seen once, a few or many times, or a class if the clone is expanded.

clone_size	v_call	d_call	j_call	cdr3_nt	cdr3_aa
-	TRBV11-1	-	TRBJ1-1	TGTGCCAGCAGCTTGGTAGGGGCCATGAACACTGAAGCTTTCTTT	CASSLVGAMNTEAFF
-	TRBV6-5	TRBD1	TRBJ1-5	TGTGCCAGCAGTTACTCACAGGGGAATCAGCCCCAGCATTTT	CASSYSQGNQPQHF
-	TRBV18	TRBD2	TRBJ2-2	TGTGCCAGCTCACCGGATCCCGGAGCGGGAGGTGGAACCGGGGAGCTGTTTTTT	CASSPDPGAGGGTGELFF
-	TRBV21-1	-	TRBJ1-5	TGTGCCAGCAGCAAACTTTCGGGGGGCAATCAGCCCCAGCATTTT	CASSKLSGGNQPQHF
-	TRBV2	TRBD1	TRBJ1-5	TGTGCCAGCACCGAAACAGGGGACCAGCCCCAGCATTTT	CASTETGDQPQHF
-	TRBV5-1	TRBD1	TRBJ2-7	TGCGCCAGCAGCTCGGGACAGGGAGGCTACGAGCAGTACTTC	CASSSGQGGYEQYF
few	TRBV9	-	TRBJ1-2	TGTGCCAGCAGCCCAGACCCGTTCCCAGGGGATGGCTACACCTTC	CASSPDPFPGDGYTF
-	TRBV30	-	TRBJ1-5	TGTGCCTGGAGCACGGAGGAAAATCAGCCCCAGCATTTT	CAWSTEENQPQHF
-	TRBV29-1	-	TRBJ1-1	TGCAGCGTTCTGGGGGGTGAAGCTTTCTTT	CSVLGGEAFF
-	TRBV5-1	TRBD1	TRBJ2-5	TGCGCCAGCAGCTTGGGGACAGGGATTCCCGAGACCCAGTACTTC	CASSLGTGIPETQYF
-	TRBV29-1	TRBD1	TRBJ1-5	TGCAGAGAAACCCCTAGACAGGGGGTGGGTAATCAGCCCCAGCATTTT	CRETPRQGVGNQPQHF